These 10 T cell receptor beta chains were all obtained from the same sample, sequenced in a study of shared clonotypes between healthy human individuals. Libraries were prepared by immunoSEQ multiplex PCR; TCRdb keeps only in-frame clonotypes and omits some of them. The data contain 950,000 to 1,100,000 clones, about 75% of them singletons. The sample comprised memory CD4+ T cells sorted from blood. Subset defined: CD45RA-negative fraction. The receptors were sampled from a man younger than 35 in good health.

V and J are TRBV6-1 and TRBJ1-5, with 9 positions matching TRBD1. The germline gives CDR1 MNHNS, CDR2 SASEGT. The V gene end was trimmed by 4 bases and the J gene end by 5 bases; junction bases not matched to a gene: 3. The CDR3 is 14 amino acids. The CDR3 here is CASSVDRGDQPQHF. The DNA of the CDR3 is TGTGCCAGCAGTGTGGACAGGGGCGATCAGCCCCAGCATTTT.

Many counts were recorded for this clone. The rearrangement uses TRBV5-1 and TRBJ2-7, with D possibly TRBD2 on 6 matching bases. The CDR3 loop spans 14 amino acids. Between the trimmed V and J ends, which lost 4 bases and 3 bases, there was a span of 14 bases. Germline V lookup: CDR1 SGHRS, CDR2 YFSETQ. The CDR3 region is CASSQGGVLYEQYF. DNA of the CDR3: TGCGCCAGCAGCCAGGGAGGTGTTCTCTACGAGCAGTACTTC.

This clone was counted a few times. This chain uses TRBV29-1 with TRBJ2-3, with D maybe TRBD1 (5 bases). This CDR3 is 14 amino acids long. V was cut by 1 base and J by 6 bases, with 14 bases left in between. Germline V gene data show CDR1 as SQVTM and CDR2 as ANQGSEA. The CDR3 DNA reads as TGCAGCGTTGAAGGTCAGGCAGGGCGGGATACGCAGTATTTT. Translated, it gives CSVEGQAGRDTQYF.

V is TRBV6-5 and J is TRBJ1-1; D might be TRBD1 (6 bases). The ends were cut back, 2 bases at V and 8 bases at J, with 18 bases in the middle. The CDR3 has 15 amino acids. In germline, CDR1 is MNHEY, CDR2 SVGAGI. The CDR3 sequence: CASSYTRGGDGEAFF. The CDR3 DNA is TGTGCCAGCAGTTACACGAGGGGGGGGGACGGAGAAGCTTTCTTT.

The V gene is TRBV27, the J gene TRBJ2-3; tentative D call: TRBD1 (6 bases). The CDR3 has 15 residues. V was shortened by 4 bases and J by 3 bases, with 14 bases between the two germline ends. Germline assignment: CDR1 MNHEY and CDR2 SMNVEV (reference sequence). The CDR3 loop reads CASSSRTDMTDTQYF. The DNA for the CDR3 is TGTGCCAGCAGTTCCCGGACAGATATGACAGATACGCAGTATTTT.

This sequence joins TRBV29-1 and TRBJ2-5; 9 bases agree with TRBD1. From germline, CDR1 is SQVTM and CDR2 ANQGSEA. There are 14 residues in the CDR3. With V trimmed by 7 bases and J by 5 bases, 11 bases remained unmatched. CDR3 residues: CSALGTGSWETQYF. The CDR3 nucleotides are TGCAGCGCTTTAGGGACAGGGAGTTGGGAGACCCAGTACTTC.

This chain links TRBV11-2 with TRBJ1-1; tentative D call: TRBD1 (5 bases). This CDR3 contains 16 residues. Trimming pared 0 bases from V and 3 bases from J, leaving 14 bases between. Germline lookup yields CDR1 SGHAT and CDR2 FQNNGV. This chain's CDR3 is CASSLDLVGRHTEAFF. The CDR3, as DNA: TGTGCCAGCAGCTTAGATCTAGTGGGGCGGCACACTGAAGCTTTCTTT.

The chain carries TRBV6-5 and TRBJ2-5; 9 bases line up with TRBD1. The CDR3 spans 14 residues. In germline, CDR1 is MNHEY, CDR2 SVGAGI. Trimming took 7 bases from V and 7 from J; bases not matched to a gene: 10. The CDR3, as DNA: TGTGCCAGCACTCGACAGGGGGGAGTAGGGACCCAGTACTTC. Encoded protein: CASTRQGGVGTQYF.

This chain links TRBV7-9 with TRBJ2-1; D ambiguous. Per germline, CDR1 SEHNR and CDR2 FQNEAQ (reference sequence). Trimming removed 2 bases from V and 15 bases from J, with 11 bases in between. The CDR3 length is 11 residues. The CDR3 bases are TGTGCCAGCAGCTTATATGGATTAGGGTTCTTC. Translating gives CASSLYGLGFF.

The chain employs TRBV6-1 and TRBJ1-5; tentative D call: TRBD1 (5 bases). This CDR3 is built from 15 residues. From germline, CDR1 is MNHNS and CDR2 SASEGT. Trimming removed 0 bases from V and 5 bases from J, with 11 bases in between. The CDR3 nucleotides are TGTGCCAGCAGTGAAGCGGGACTCTCTCATCAGCCCCAGCATTTT. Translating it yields CASSEAGLSHQPQHF.